The present T cell receptor beta chain was sequenced within a study of CD8+CD57+ T cells in acquired aplastic anemia. The template for TCR beta VDJ and CDR3 sequence profiling was genomic DNA. TCRdb redid the calling of the reads with MiXCR, one entry per CDR3 protein. The repertoire holds some 170,000 distinct CDR3 sequences, 71% seen once, with under 60% in the top ten. This CDR3 contains 14 residues. Per germline, CDR1 DFQATT and CDR2 SNEGSKA (reference sequence). V was shortened by 1 base and J by 2 bases, with 12 bases between the two germline ends. Whoever was chosen for sequencing had shown CD8+CD57+ cell expansion by flow cytometry.

The clonotype originates from a human donor with aplastic anemia. Material for sequencing was sorted CD4+, CD8+, or CD8+CD57+ T cells (not recorded which) from PBMCs. This chain links TRBV20-1 with TRBJ2-7; unclear D gene. For the CDR3, the DNA is TGCAGTGCTAGAGTGGATAGATTCCCCTACGAGCAGTACTTC. This gives the protein CSARVDRFPYEQYF.